The entry below gives a single TCR beta chain sequence along with its context. The antigen remains undetermined. These data come from a study of cytomegalovirus exposure and HLA in healthy donors. Broader study findings: A later analysis linked a missense DCLRE1C variant to TCR beta V- and J-gene trimming. Most subjects had HLA-A and HLA-B alleles reportedly predicted accurately by TCR beta sequences. The authors enumerated over 150 TCR beta chains as linked to cytomegalovirus. Most of the CMV-associated TCR beta chains (in a later analysis) appeared to be HLA-restricted.

Trimming took 2 bases from V and 5 from J; bases not matched to a gene: 0. The V gene's germline CDR1 is MNHNY and CDR2 SVGAGI (reference sequence). There are 13 residues in the CDR3. The PCR employed 60 Vbeta primers together with 13 Jbeta primers. Profiling relied on immunoSEQ multiplex PCR, and the TCRdb table lists in-frame clones only, not all of them. The sample records approximately 180,000 clones, around four fifths being singletons. The chain employs TRBV6-6 and TRBJ1-1, with 9 bases identical to TRBD1. The sequenced sample was PBMCs. The TCR originated in a woman in her 50s in good health and CMV-seropositive. The CDR3 DNA is TGTGCCAGCAGTTACGGGACAGGGACTGAAGCTTTCTTT. Protein sequence: CASSYGTGTEAFF.